This T cell receptor (beta chain) was recorded in a study of siplizumab effects on memory and regulatory T cells. Study results and limitations: Apparently more diverse than memory cells, naive T cells also seemed major alloresponse contributors.

About this clone itself: What it binds is unknown.

The assay covered roughly 97,000 TCR templates per sample. Sequencing was performed with immunoSEQ multiplex PCR; in TCRdb, only in-frame clones are kept and a portion is missing. The top ten hold 0.16% of the sample, which has 90,000 to 150,000 clones, about 94% seen once. V was trimmed by 3 bases and J by 3 bases, leaving 4 bases between them. In germline, CDR1 is SGHTS, CDR2 YDEGEE. CDR3 length: 12 amino acids. This receptor was taken from a human donor in good health. The rearrangement joins TRBV5-8 to TRBJ1-5, with no clear D. Sequenced input: non-Treg CD4+ T cells sorted from blood. The CDR3 region is CASSSFNQPQHF. The CDR3 DNA is TGTGCCAGCAGCTCGTTCAATCAGCCCCAGCATTTT.